This T cell receptor (beta chain) was recorded in a study of shared clonotypes between healthy human individuals. Study background: Every donor yielded three CD4 naive, three CD4 memory, two CD8 naive and one CD8 memory plate.

The CDR3 contains 12 residues. V was clipped by 0 bases and J by 5 bases, with 4 bases between them. Germline CDR1 reads SGHAT; CDR2 reads FQNNGV. Replicate PCRs run on sorted subsets employed roughly 180 ng DNA, approximately 30,000 T cell genomes. Produced via immunoSEQ multiplex PCR; TCRdb's table is partial and in-frame only. Among around 560,000 clones listed, roughly 96% were seen once. This clone has a handful of counts. CD8 cells regarded as naive lacked CD45RO, were positively chosen for CCR7, and omitted terminally differentiated effector memory CD45RA+ cells. Donors were healthy HIV-negative adults without recent acute infections or vaccinations.

The chain recombines TRBV11-2 with TRBJ1-2, with no clear D. Sequencing was performed on naive CD8+ T cells sorted from blood. The sequence was collected from a woman aged 25 to 39 in good health. The CDR3 here is CASSLEQYGYTF. CDR3 sequence (DNA): TGTGCCAGCAGCTTAGAACAGTATGGCTACACCTTC.